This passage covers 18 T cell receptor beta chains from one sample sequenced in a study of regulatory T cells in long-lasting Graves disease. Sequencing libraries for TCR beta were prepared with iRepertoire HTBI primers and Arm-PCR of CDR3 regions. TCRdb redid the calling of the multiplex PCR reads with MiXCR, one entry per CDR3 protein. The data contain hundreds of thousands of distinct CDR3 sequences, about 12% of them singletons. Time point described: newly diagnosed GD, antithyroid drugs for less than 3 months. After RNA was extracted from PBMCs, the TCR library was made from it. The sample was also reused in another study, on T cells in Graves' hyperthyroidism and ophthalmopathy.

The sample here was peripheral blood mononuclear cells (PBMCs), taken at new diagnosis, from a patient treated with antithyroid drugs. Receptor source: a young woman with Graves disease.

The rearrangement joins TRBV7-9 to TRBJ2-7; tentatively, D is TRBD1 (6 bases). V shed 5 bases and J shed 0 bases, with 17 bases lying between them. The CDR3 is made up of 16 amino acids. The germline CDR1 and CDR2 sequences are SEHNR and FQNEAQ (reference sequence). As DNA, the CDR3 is TGTGCCAGCAGCCCTGCAGGGGTCCGCAGCTCCTACGAGCAGTACTTC. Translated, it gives CASSPAGVRSSYEQYF.

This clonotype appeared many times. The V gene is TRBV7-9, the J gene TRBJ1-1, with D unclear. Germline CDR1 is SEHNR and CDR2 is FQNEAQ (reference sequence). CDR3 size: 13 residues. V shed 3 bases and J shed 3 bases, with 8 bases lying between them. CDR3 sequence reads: CASSFSEDTEAFF. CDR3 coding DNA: TGTGCCAGCAGCTTTTCAGAGGACACTGAAGCTTTCTTT.

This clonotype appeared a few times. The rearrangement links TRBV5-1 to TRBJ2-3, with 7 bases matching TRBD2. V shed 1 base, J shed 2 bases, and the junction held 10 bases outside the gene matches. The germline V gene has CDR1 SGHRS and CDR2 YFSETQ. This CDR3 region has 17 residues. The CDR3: CASSLFGGGPTTDTQYF. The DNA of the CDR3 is TGCGCCAGCAGCTTGTTTGGGGGAGGGCCAACCACAGATACGCAGTATTTT.

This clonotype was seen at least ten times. CDR3 loop: CASSLALAGDEQFF. The CDR3, as DNA: TGTGCCAGCAGCTTAGCTCTAGCGGGAGATGAGCAGTTCTTC. The rearrangement links TRBV7-2 to TRBJ2-1, with 10 bases lining up with TRBD2. V dropped 0 bases and J dropped 8; count of bases not matched to a gene: 1. CDR1 and CDR2 (germline): SGHTA, FQGNSA. CDR3 size: 14 residues.

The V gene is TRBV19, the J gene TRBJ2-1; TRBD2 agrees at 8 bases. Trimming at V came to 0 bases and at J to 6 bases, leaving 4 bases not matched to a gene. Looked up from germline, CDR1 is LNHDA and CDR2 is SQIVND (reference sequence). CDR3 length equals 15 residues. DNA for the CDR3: TGTGCCAGTAGTATAGAAGCGGGAGTTCGCAATGAGCAGTTCTTC. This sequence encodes CASSIEAGVRNEQFF.

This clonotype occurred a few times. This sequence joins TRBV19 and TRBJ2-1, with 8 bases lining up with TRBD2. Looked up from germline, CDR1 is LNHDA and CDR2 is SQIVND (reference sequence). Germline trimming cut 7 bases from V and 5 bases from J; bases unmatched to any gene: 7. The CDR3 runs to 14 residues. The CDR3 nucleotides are TGTGCCAGTACTACAAGCGGGAGTCACAATGAGCAGTTCTTC. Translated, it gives CASTTSGSHNEQFF.

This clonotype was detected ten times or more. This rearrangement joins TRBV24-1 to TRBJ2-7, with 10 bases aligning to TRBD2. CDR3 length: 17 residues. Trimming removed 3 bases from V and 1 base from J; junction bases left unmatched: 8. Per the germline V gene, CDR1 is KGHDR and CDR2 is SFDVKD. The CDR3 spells CATSDPRSLAGSYEQYF. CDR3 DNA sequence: TGTGCCACCAGTGATCCGAGGTCACTAGCGGGATCCTACGAGCAGTACTTC.

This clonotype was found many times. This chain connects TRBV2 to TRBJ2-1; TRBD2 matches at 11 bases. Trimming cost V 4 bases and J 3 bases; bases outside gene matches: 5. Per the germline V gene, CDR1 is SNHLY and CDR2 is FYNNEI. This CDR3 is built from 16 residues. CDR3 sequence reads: CASSVVAGGFYNEQFF. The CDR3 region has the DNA TGTGCCAGCAGTGTTGTAGCGGGAGGGTTCTACAATGAGCAGTTCTTC.

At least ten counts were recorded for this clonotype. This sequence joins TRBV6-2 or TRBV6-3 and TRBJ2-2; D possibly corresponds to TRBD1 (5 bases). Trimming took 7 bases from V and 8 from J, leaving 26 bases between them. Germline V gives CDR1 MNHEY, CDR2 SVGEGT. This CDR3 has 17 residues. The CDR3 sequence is CASKWAPPGFRGGELFF. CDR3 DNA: TGTGCCAGCAAATGGGCCCCACCAGGGTTCCGTGGTGGGGAGCTGTTTTTT.

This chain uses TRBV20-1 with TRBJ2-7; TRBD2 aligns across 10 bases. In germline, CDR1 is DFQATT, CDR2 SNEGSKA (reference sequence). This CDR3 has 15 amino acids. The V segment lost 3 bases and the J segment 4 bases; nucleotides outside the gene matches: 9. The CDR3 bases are TGCAGTGCTAGTGAAATAGCGGGAGGCATTTACGAGCAGTACTTC. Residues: CSASEIAGGIYEQYF.

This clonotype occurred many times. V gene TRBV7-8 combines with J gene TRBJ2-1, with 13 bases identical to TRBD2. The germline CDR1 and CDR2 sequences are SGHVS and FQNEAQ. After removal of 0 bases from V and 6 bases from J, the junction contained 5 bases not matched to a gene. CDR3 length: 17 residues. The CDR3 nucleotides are TGTGCCAGCAGCTTAGCGGGCGGACTAGCGGGAGTCAATGAGCAGTTCTTC. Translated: CASSLAGGLAGVNEQFF.

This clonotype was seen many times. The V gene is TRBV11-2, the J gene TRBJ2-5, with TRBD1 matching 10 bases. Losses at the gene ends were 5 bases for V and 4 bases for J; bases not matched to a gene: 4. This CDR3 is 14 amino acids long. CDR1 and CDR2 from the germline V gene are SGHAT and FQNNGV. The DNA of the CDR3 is TGTGCCAGCAGCCGGGACAGGGGAGCAGAGACCCAGTACTTC. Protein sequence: CASSRDRGAETQYF. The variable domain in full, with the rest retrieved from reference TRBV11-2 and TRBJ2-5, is EAGVAQSPRYKIIEKRQSVAFWCNPISGHATLYWYQQILGQGPKLLIQFQNNGVVDDSQLPKDRFSAERLKGVDSTLKIQPAKLEDSAVYLCASSRDRGAETQYFGPGTRLLVL.

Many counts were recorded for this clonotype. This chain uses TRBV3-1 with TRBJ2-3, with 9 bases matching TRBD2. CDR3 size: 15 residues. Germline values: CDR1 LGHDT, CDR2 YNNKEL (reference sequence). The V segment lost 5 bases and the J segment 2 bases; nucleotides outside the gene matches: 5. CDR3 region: CASSFRTSDTDTQYF. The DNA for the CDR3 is TGTGCCAGCAGCTTCCGGACTAGCGACACAGATACGCAGTATTTT.

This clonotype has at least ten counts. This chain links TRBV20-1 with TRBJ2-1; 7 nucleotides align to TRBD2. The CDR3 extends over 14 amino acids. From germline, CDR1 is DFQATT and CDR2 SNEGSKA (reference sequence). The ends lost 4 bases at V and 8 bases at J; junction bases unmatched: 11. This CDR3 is CSAIDGRTGDEQFF. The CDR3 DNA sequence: TGCAGTGCTATCGACGGGAGGACGGGGGATGAGCAGTTCTTC.

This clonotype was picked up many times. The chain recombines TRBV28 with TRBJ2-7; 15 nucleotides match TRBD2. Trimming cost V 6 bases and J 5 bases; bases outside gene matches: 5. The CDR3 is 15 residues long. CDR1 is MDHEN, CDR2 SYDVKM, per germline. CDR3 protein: CASSQWTSGRDEQYF. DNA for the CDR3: TGTGCCAGCAGCCAATGGACTAGCGGGAGGGACGAGCAGTACTTC.

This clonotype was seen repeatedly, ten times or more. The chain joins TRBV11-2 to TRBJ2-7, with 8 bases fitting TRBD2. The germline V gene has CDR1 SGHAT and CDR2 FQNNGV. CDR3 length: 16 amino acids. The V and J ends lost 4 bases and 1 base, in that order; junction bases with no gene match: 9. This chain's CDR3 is CASSSGLAGMSYEQYF. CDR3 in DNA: TGTGCCAGCAGCTCCGGACTAGCCGGGATGTCCTACGAGCAGTACTTC.

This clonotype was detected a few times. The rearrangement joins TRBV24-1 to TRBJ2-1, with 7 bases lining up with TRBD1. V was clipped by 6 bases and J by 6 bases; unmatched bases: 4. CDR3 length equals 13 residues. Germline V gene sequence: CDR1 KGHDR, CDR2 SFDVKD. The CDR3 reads CATSLPGGNEQFF. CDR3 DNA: TGTGCCACCAGTTTACCAGGGGGCAATGAGCAGTTCTTC.

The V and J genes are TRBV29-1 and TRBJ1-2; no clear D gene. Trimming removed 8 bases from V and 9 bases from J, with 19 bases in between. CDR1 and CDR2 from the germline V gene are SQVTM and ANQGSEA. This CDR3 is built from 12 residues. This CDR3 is CSTPGREASYTF. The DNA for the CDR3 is TGCAGCACACCAGGCCGGGAGGCGAGCTACACCTTC.